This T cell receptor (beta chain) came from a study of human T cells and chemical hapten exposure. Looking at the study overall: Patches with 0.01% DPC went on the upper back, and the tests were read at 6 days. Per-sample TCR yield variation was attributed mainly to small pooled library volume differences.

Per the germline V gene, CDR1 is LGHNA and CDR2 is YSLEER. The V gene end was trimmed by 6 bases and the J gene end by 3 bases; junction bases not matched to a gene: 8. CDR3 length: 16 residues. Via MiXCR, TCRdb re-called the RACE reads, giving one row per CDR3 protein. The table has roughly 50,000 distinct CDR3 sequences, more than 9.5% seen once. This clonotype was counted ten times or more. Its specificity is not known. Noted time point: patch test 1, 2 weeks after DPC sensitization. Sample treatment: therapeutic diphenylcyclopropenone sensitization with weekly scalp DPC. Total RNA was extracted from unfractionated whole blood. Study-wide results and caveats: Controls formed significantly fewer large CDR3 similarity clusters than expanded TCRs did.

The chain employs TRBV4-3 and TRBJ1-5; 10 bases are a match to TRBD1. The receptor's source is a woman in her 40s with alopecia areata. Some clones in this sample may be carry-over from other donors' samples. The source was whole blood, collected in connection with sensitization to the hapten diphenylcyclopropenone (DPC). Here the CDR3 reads CASRSPGTGVNQPQHF. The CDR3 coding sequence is TGCGCCAGCAGATCTCCCGGGACAGGGGTCAATCAGCCCCAGCATTTT.